Listed below are T cell receptor beta chains from one sample, sequenced in a study of T cells in localized non-small cell lung cancer. Using immunoSEQ multiplex PCR, the repertoire was profiled, and TCRdb retains in-frame clones only, with some absent. The sample gives 45,000 to 60,000 clones, around four fifths of which show up once; just under 20% is in the top ten. The source material was peripheral blood, sampled before any cancer treatment. The receptors shown here come from an older female donor with stage II squamous cell lung carcinoma. Each CDR3 is given with its conserved first and last residue. The order of the fields is D gene, clone size, J gene, V gene, CDR3 DNA, CDR3 protein. A D gene is named only where the DNA matches it firmly. Where a row states a size, it is once, few, many or the class of an expanded clone; other rows omit it.

D: TRBD1
size: -
J: TRBJ1-4
V: TRBV9
DNA: TGTGCCAGCAGCGGGACAGGGCTCCCAACTAATGAAAAACTGTTTTTT
CDR3: CASSGTGLPTNEKLFF

D: -
size: -
J: TRBJ2-3
V: TRBV4-3
DNA: TGCGCCAGCACCTTCGCGGGGGCCCCCACAGATACGCAGTATTTT
CDR3: CASTFAGAPTDTQYF

D: -
size: few
J: TRBJ1-2
V: TRBV18
DNA: TGTGCCAGCTCCCCCGAAAGGGGCTACACCTTC
CDR3: CASSPERGYTF

D: -
size: -
J: TRBJ1-5
V: TRBV5-5
DNA: TGTGCCAGCAGCTTGGCCGAGGGGACCGTGGGGCCCCAGCATTTT
CDR3: CASSLAEGTVGPQHF

D: -
size: few
J: TRBJ2-1
V: TRBV19
DNA: TGTGCCAGTACCGCTGGGAGTGGGAGGCAGTTCTTC
CDR3: CASTAGSGRQFF

D: -
size: -
J: TRBJ2-7
V: TRBV11-2
DNA: TGTGCCAGCAGCTCCGGACGGAGGGTTTACGAGCAGTACTTC
CDR3: CASSSGRRVYEQYF

D: -
size: once
J: TRBJ1-2
V: TRBV7-9
DNA: TGTGCCAGCAGGGACGGAGCTAACTATGGCTACACCTTC
CDR3: CASRDGANYGYTF

D: TRBD1
size: once
J: TRBJ1-6
V: TRBV19
DNA: TGTGCCAGTAGTATTCAGGGACAGGGGAATAATTCACCCCTCCACTTT
CDR3: CASSIQGQGNNSPLHF

D: -
size: -
J: TRBJ1-1
V: TRBV5-6
DNA: TGTGCCAGCAGCGAATTGGGTGCCAGGGAAAGGTCTGAAGCTTTCTTT
CDR3: CASSELGARERSEAFF

D: TRBD1
size: -
J: TRBJ2-7
V: TRBV6-1
DNA: TGTGCCAGCAATCGACAGGGTGAATCCTACGAGCAGTACTTC
CDR3: CASNRQGESYEQYF

D: TRBD1
size: -
J: TRBJ1-4
V: TRBV5-1
DNA: TGCGCCAGCAGCTTGGAGAACAGGGGGCAGACTAATGAAAAACTGTTTTTT
CDR3: CASSLENRGQTNEKLFF

D: TRBD1
size: -
J: TRBJ1-1
V: TRBV6-1
DNA: TGTGCCAGCAGTGAGACGATAGGGGGCGGAAGGAGCACTGAAGCTTTCTTT
CDR3: CASSETIGGGRSTEAFF

D: -
size: once
J: TRBJ1-5
V: TRBV20-1
DNA: TGCAGTGCCGGGAGCAATCAGCCCCAGCATTTT
CDR3: CSAGSNQPQHF

D: -
size: -
J: TRBJ2-7
V: TRBV18
DNA: TGTGCCAGCTCACCACCGGTACAGTACTACGAGCAGTACTTC
CDR3: CASSPPVQYYEQYF